The 2 T cell receptor beta chains below all came from one sample that was sequenced in a study of T cell repertoires in cytomegalovirus infection. For these receptors, no antigen is known. TCRdb reprocessed the reads with MiXCR, giving one entry per CDR3 protein. Of just under 500,000 distinct CDR3 sequences in the sample, roughly a third were seen once. Here the sequenced sample was cultured PBMCs, taken from culture after CMV antigen stimulation. All receptors come from a human donor in good health (CMV status not recorded). Some clones in this sample may be carry-over from other donors' samples.

This clonotype was picked up a small number of times. The chain is built from TRBV7-3 and TRBJ2-2; unclear D gene. Trimming cost V 5 bases and J 6 bases, with 7 bases left between them. The CDR3 spans 12 residues. CDR1 is SGHTA, CDR2 FQGTGA, per germline. CDR3 nucleotide sequence: TGTGCCAGCAGCGACCCCCCCGGGGAGCTGTTTTTT. This gives the protein CASSDPPGELFF.

This clonotype occurred a few times. This chain joins TRBV29-1 and TRBJ2-7; TRBD2 matches 9 bases. Germline V gene sequence: CDR1 SQVTM, CDR2 ANQGSEA. CDR3 length equals 14 residues. The V and J ends lost 6 bases and 0 bases, in that order; junction bases with no gene match: 6. For the CDR3, the DNA is TGCAGCGTCTCGATAGCGGGAGACTCCTACGAGCAGTACTTC. It translates to CSVSIAGDSYEQYF.